This T cell receptor (beta chain) was profiled in a study of T cell responses to AZD1222 COVID-19 vaccine. Study-level information: Second-dose schedules of about 4 or about 12 weeks were combined.

General observations from the study: Clonal diversity may have been underestimated, and the donors were mostly white British, with more females than males. Two AZD1222 doses significantly raised spike-specific TCR breadth and depth over controls.

The CDR3 has 14 residues. The V gene lost 4 bases and the J gene lost 8 bases, with 18 bases spanning the gap. Germline CDR1 is SGHNT and CDR2 is YYREEE (reference sequence). The method was immunoSEQ multiplex PCR; TCRdb's version includes in-frame clones alone and lacks a portion of them. The sample contains about 79,000 clones, approximately 80% of which appear only once. A remark on this clone: Its target is unknown.

V usage is TRBV5-4 and J usage is TRBJ1-2; weak D call: TRBD1 (6 bases). The TCR comes from an adult in good health. The material sequenced was peripheral blood, taken on day 0 of AZD1222 vaccination. The CDR3 is CASSDPAGGRGYTF. In nucleotides, the CDR3 is TGTGCCAGCAGCGACCCGGCGGGGGGCCGGGGCTACACCTTC.